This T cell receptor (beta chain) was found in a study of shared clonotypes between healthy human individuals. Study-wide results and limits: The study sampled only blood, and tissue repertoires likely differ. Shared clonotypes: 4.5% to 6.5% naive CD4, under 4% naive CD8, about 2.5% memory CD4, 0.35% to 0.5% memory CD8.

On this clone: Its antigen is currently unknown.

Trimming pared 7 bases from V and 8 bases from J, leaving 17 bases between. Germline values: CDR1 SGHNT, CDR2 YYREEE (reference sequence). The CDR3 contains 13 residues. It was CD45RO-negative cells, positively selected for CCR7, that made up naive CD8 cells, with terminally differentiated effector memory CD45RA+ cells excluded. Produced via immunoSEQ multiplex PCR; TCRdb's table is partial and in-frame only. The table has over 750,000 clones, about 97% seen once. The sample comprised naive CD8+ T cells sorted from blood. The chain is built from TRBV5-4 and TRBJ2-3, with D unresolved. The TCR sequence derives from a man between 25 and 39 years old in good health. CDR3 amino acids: CASRSPPDTTQYF. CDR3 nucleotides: TGTGCCAGCCGGTCCCCGCCTGATACTACGCAGTATTTT.